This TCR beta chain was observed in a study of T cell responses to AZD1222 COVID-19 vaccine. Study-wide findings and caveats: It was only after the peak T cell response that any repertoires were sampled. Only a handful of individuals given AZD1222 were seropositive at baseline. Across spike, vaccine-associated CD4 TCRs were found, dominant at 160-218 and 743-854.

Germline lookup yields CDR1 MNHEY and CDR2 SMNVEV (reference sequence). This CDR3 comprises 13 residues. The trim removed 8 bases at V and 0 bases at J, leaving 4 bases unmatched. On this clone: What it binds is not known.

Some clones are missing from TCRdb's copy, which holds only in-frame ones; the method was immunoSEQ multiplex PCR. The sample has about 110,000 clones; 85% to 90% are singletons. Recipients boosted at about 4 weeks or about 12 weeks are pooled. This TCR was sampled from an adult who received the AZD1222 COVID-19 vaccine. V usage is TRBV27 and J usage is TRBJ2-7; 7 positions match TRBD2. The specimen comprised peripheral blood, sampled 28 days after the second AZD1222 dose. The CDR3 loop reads CASGGGSSYEQYF. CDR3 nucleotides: TGTGCCAGCGGGGGGGGGTCCTCCTACGAGCAGTACTTC.